This is a list of T cell receptor beta chains from one sample in a study of T cells after yellow fever vaccination. TCRdb recomputed calls from the 5' RACE reads with MiXCR, one row per CDR3 protein. The sample includes 70,000 or so distinct CDR3 sequences, 5.9% seen only once; the top ten take more than 2%. Sequenced material: CD4+ T cells sorted from PBMCs, taken around 15 days after the first yellow fever vaccination. Receptor source: a man between 18 and 29 years old who received the YFV17D yellow fever vaccine. Each CDR3 is given with its conserved first and last residue. A D gene is named only where the DNA matches it firmly. The listing skips clone size in some rows; elsewhere it reads once, few, many or a size class.

v_gene: TRBV4-1
d_gene: -
abundance: many
j_gene: TRBJ2-1
len: 12
CDR3aa: CASSPLGGEQFF
CDR3nt: TGCGCCAGCAGCCCCCTAGGAGGTGAGCAGTTCTTC

v_gene: TRBV20-1
d_gene: -
abundance: many
j_gene: TRBJ2-4
len: 13
CDR3aa: CSAADLAKNIQYF
CDR3nt: TGCAGTGCGGCAGATTTAGCCAAAAACATTCAGTACTTC

v_gene: TRBV10-3
d_gene: TRBD1
abundance: many
j_gene: TRBJ1-2
len: 15
CDR3aa: CAISENRDSNYGYTF
CDR3nt: TGTGCCATCAGTGAGAACCGGGACAGCAACTATGGCTACACCTTC

v_gene: TRBV6-5
d_gene: -
abundance: many
j_gene: TRBJ2-3
len: 14
CDR3aa: CASSLRGTTDTQYF
CDR3nt: TGTGCCAGCAGTTTAAGGGGTACCACAGATACGCAGTATTTT

v_gene: TRBV7-3
d_gene: -
abundance: many
j_gene: TRBJ2-5
len: 14
CDR3aa: CASSPSGYRETQYF
CDR3nt: TGTGCCAGCAGCCCTTCAGGGTATCGGGAGACCCAGTACTTC

v_gene: TRBV4-3
d_gene: TRBD1
abundance: many
j_gene: TRBJ1-4
len: 17
CDR3aa: CASSQEGDRATNEKLFF
CDR3nt: TGCGCCAGCAGCCAAGAGGGAGACAGGGCAACTAATGAAAAACTGTTTTTT

v_gene: TRBV30
d_gene: -
abundance: many
j_gene: TRBJ1-2
len: 13
CDR3aa: CAWSERAYSGYTF
CDR3nt: TGTGCCTGGAGTGAGCGGGCCTATAGCGGCTACACCTTC

v_gene: TRBV7-2
d_gene: -
abundance: many
j_gene: TRBJ1-5
len: 15
CDR3aa: CASSPGAGMNQPQHF
CDR3nt: TGTGCCAGCAGCCCCGGGGCCGGGATGAATCAGCCCCAGCATTTT

v_gene: TRBV10-3
d_gene: -
abundance: many
j_gene: TRBJ2-5
len: 13
CDR3aa: CAISEDSQETQYF
CDR3nt: TGTGCCATCAGTGAAGACAGCCAAGAGACCCAGTACTTC

v_gene: TRBV20-1
d_gene: -
abundance: many
j_gene: TRBJ2-5
len: 14
CDR3aa: CSGEVATPRETQYF
CDR3nt: TGCAGTGGAGAGGTGGCTACCCCTCGAGAGACCCAGTACTTC

v_gene: TRBV5-5
d_gene: -
abundance: many
j_gene: TRBJ1-1
len: 14
CDR3aa: CASSFQGLETEAFF
CDR3nt: TGTGCCAGCAGCTTTCAGGGTCTGGAAACTGAAGCTTTCTTT

v_gene: TRBV29-1
d_gene: -
abundance: many
j_gene: TRBJ1-1
len: 11
CDR3aa: CSVDSNTEAFF
CDR3nt: TGCAGCGTTGACAGCAACACTGAAGCTTTCTTT

v_gene: TRBV5-4
d_gene: TRBD1
abundance: few
j_gene: TRBJ2-5
len: 14
CDR3aa: CASRRTGTGETQYF
CDR3nt: TGTGCCAGCAGGCGGACAGGGACGGGAGAGACCCAGTACTTC

v_gene: TRBV5-6
d_gene: TRBD1
abundance: -
j_gene: TRBJ2-5
len: 15
CDR3aa: CASRAGTGFQETQYF
CDR3nt: TGTGCCAGCAGGGCCGGGACAGGATTCCAAGAGACCCAGTACTTC

v_gene: TRBV4-3
d_gene: -
abundance: many
j_gene: TRBJ1-1
len: 15
CDR3aa: CASSQLRSQNTEAFF
CDR3nt: TGCGCCAGCAGCCAACTCCGCAGCCAGAACACTGAAGCTTTCTTT

v_gene: TRBV4-1
d_gene: -
abundance: -
j_gene: TRBJ1-2
len: 11
CDR3aa: CASSQDRGYTF
CDR3nt: TGCGCCAGCAGCCAAGATCGCGGCTACACCTTC

v_gene: TRBV2
d_gene: -
abundance: many
j_gene: TRBJ2-7
len: 13
CDR3aa: CASNKQGPYEQYF
CDR3nt: TGTGCCAGCAACAAACAGGGTCCCTACGAGCAGTACTTC

v_gene: TRBV10-3
d_gene: TRBD1
abundance: many
j_gene: TRBJ2-1
len: 16
CDR3aa: CAISDRTGGSYNEQFF
CDR3nt: TGTGCCATCAGTGACCGGACAGGGGGATCCTACAATGAGCAGTTCTTC

v_gene: TRBV5-6
d_gene: -
abundance: many
j_gene: TRBJ2-3
len: 11
CDR3aa: CASSLVDTQYF
CDR3nt: TGTGCCAGCAGCTTGGTAGATACGCAGTATTTT

v_gene: TRBV5-1
d_gene: -
abundance: many
j_gene: TRBJ2-6
len: 15
CDR3aa: CASSLVGPGANVLTF
CDR3nt: TGCGCCAGCAGCTTGGTAGGGCCCGGGGCCAACGTCCTGACTTTC

v_gene: TRBV3-1
d_gene: TRBD2
abundance: many
j_gene: TRBJ2-7
len: 14
CDR3aa: CASSRSGGGYEQYF
CDR3nt: TGTGCCAGCAGCCGCAGCGGGGGAGGCTACGAGCAGTACTTC

v_gene: TRBV7-2
d_gene: TRBD2
abundance: many
j_gene: TRBJ2-3
len: 15
CDR3aa: CASSDLRGGRNTQYF
CDR3nt: TGTGCCAGCAGCGACCTTCGGGGGGGTAGGAATACGCAGTATTTT

v_gene: TRBV5-1
d_gene: -
abundance: many
j_gene: TRBJ1-6
len: 14
CDR3aa: CASSLDGTNSPLHF
CDR3nt: TGCGCCAGCAGCTTGGACGGAACCAATTCACCCCTCCACTTT

v_gene: TRBV2
d_gene: TRBD2
abundance: many
j_gene: TRBJ2-1
len: 15
CDR3aa: CASSETSGLYNEQFF
CDR3nt: TGTGCCAGCAGTGAAACTAGCGGGCTCTACAATGAGCAGTTCTTC

v_gene: TRBV28
d_gene: -
abundance: many
j_gene: TRBJ2-3
len: 14
CDR3aa: CASSLWGVGNTQYF
CDR3nt: TGTGCCAGCAGTTTATGGGGGGTCGGGAATACGCAGTATTTT

v_gene: TRBV4-3
d_gene: TRBD1
abundance: many
j_gene: TRBJ2-2
len: 15
CDR3aa: CASSQGTGGTGELFF
CDR3nt: TGCGCCAGCAGCCAGGGGACAGGTGGGACCGGGGAGCTGTTTTTT

v_gene: TRBV11-3
d_gene: TRBD2
abundance: many
j_gene: TRBJ2-3
len: 18
CDR3aa: CASSLVSSGGWYTDTQYF
CDR3nt: TGTGCCAGCAGCTTAGTTTCTAGCGGGGGGTGGTACACAGATACGCAGTATTTT

v_gene: TRBV4-1
d_gene: -
abundance: many
j_gene: TRBJ2-1
len: 17
CDR3aa: CASSQEFRGRIGDEQFF
CDR3nt: TGCGCCAGCAGCCAAGAATTCCGGGGGCGCATTGGGGATGAGCAGTTCTTC

v_gene: TRBV20-1
d_gene: -
abundance: many
j_gene: TRBJ2-5
len: 11
CDR3aa: CSATWLGTQYF
CDR3nt: TGCAGTGCTACTTGGTTGGGGACCCAGTACTTC

v_gene: TRBV7-2
d_gene: -
abundance: many
j_gene: TRBJ2-5
len: 14
CDR3aa: CASSSGGTGETQYF
CDR3nt: TGTGCCAGCAGCTCGGGGGGCACAGGGGAGACCCAGTACTTC

v_gene: TRBV20-1
d_gene: -
abundance: many
j_gene: TRBJ2-3
len: 13
CDR3aa: CSTYQGGTDTQYF
CDR3nt: TGCAGTACTTATCAGGGGGGAACAGATACGCAGTATTTT

v_gene: TRBV10-3
d_gene: TRBD2
abundance: many
j_gene: TRBJ2-2
len: 17
CDR3aa: CAISDAASGVRTGELFF
CDR3nt: TGTGCCATCAGTGACGCGGCTAGCGGGGTTCGTACCGGGGAGCTGTTTTTT

v_gene: TRBV19
d_gene: -
abundance: many
j_gene: TRBJ1-1
len: 15
CDR3aa: CASYDRAFMNTEAFF
CDR3nt: TGTGCCAGTTATGACAGAGCGTTCATGAACACTGAAGCTTTCTTT

v_gene: TRBV3-1
d_gene: TRBD1
abundance: many
j_gene: TRBJ1-2
len: 13
CDR3aa: CASSPWTGGGYTF
CDR3nt: TGTGCCAGCAGCCCCTGGACAGGGGGTGGCTACACCTTC

v_gene: TRBV5-1
d_gene: -
abundance: many
j_gene: TRBJ2-1
len: 16
CDR3aa: CASSLVRGSSYNEQFF
CDR3nt: TGCGCCAGCAGCTTGGTTCGGGGTAGCTCCTACAATGAGCAGTTCTTC

v_gene: TRBV11-3
d_gene: -
abundance: many
j_gene: TRBJ2-3
len: 15
CDR3aa: CASSLGVRKTDTQYF
CDR3nt: TGTGCCAGCAGCTTAGGCGTCAGGAAGACAGATACGCAGTATTTT

v_gene: TRBV5-6
d_gene: -
abundance: many
j_gene: TRBJ2-6
len: 18
CDR3aa: CASSLALGESYGANVLTF
CDR3nt: TGTGCCAGCAGCTTGGCCTTGGGTGAGTCATATGGGGCCAACGTCCTGACTTTC

v_gene: TRBV6-2/TRBV6-3
d_gene: TRBD1
abundance: many
j_gene: TRBJ2-3
len: 16
CDR3aa: CASSFLQGKRTDTQYF
CDR3nt: TGTGCCAGCAGTTTTTTACAGGGGAAGCGCACAGATACGCAGTATTTT

v_gene: TRBV7-3
d_gene: -
abundance: many
j_gene: TRBJ2-3
len: 14
CDR3aa: CASSFSGNTDTQYF
CDR3nt: TGTGCCAGCAGCTTCTCGGGGAACACAGATACGCAGTATTTT

v_gene: TRBV29-1
d_gene: -
abundance: many
j_gene: TRBJ2-1
len: 13
CDR3aa: CSVKGRFFNEQFF
CDR3nt: TGCAGCGTTAAGGGGAGGTTCTTCAATGAGCAGTTCTTC

v_gene: TRBV20-1
d_gene: -
abundance: many
j_gene: TRBJ1-3
len: 14
CDR3aa: CSANRDLGVNTIYF
CDR3nt: TGCAGTGCTAACCGGGACCTAGGGGTAAACACCATATATTTT

v_gene: TRBV20-1
d_gene: -
abundance: many
j_gene: TRBJ2-2
len: 14
CDR3aa: CSASSGPGTGELFF
CDR3nt: TGCAGTGCTAGCTCGGGCCCGGGGACCGGGGAGCTGTTTTTT

v_gene: TRBV7-2
d_gene: TRBD1
abundance: many
j_gene: TRBJ1-3
len: 16
CDR3aa: CASSLTSGGTGNTIYF
CDR3nt: TGTGCCAGCAGCTTAACTTCAGGGGGGACTGGAAACACCATATATTTT

v_gene: TRBV6-5
d_gene: -
abundance: many
j_gene: TRBJ2-5
len: 13
CDR3aa: CASSRDGQETQYF
CDR3nt: TGTGCCAGCTCCAGGGACGGCCAAGAGACCCAGTACTTC

v_gene: TRBV20-1
d_gene: -
abundance: many
j_gene: TRBJ1-5
len: 12
CDR3aa: CSALGGDQPQHF
CDR3nt: TGCAGTGCTCTGGGGGGGGATCAGCCCCAGCATTTT

v_gene: TRBV4-2
d_gene: TRBD1
abundance: many
j_gene: TRBJ1-5
len: 16
CDR3aa: CASSRGKIQGNQPQHF
CDR3nt: TGTGCCAGCAGCCGCGGTAAGATACAGGGGAATCAGCCCCAGCATTTT

v_gene: TRBV6-6
d_gene: TRBD1
abundance: many
j_gene: TRBJ1-2
len: 13
CDR3aa: CASSWGAGGAYTF
CDR3nt: TGTGCCAGCAGTTGGGGGGCAGGGGGCGCCTACACCTTC

v_gene: TRBV3-1
d_gene: -
abundance: many
j_gene: TRBJ1-6
len: 14
CDR3aa: CASTPTGSNSPLHF
CDR3nt: TGTGCCAGCACACCTACAGGGTCAAATTCACCCCTCCACTTT

v_gene: TRBV7-2
d_gene: TRBD2
abundance: many
j_gene: TRBJ2-1
len: 15
CDR3aa: CASTPLAGAYNEQFF
CDR3nt: TGTGCCAGCACCCCTCTAGCGGGGGCCTACAATGAGCAGTTCTTC